These 28 T cell receptor beta chains originate from one sample sequenced in a study of blood T cell repertoires in COVID-19. Assay: immunoSEQ multiplex PCR; the TCRdb copy retains only in-frame clones and omits some. The sample records about 220,000 clones, over 75% being singletons. The specimen sequenced was peripheral blood. These receptors all come from a human donor in a cohort sampled during active COVID-19.

This clone turned up a few times. The chain couples TRBV5-5 to TRBJ1-6, with D tentatively TRBD1 (5 bases). The V gene lost 2 bases and the J gene lost 7 bases, with 13 bases spanning the gap. The CDR3 sequence is 15 residues long. CDR1 and CDR2 (germline): SGHKS, YYEKEE (reference sequence). The CDR3 coding sequence is TGTGCCAGCAGCTTCACGACAGAGCAAAATTCACCCCTCCACTTT. Its translation: CASSFTTEQNSPLHF. Combining the CDR3 with reference TRBV5-5 and TRBJ1-6 gives the whole variable domain DAGVTQSPTHLIKTRGQQVTLRCSPISGHKSVSWYQQVLGQGPQFIFQYYEKEERGRGNFPDRFSARQFPNYSSELNVNALLLGDSALYLCASSFTTEQNSPLHFGNGTRLTVT.

The chain combines TRBV28 with TRBJ2-3; 9 nucleotides match TRBD1. V lost 5 bases to trimming and J lost 4 bases; unmatched junction nucleotides: 4. CDR1 is MDHEN and CDR2 is SYDVKM in the germline V gene. The CDR3 spans 14 residues. CDR3 amino acids: CASSLTGGPDTQYF. Written as DNA, the CDR3 is TGTGCCAGCAGTCTAACAGGGGGCCCAGATACGCAGTATTTT.

This clone turned up a few times. CDR3 amino acids: CAISGDWDQPQHF. Written as DNA, the CDR3 is TGTGCCATCAGTGGAGACTGGGATCAGCCCCAGCATTTT. The genes are TRBV10-3 and TRBJ1-5; D remains ambiguous. This CDR3 is 13 amino acids long. From germline, CDR1 is ENHRY and CDR2 SYGVKD. V was pared by 4 bases and J by 5 bases, with 9 bases between.

The chain uses TRBV10-3 and TRBJ1-1; D remains unclear. With 7 bases removed from V and 5 bases from J, the gap between germline ends came to 14 bases. The CDR3 sequence is 13 residues long. Germline CDR1 ENHRY, CDR2 SYGVKD. The CDR3 spells CAITVGSGTEAFF. CDR3 sequence (DNA): TGTGCCATCACCGTCGGCTCCGGGACTGAAGCTTTCTTT.

About this clone: This same CDR3 is encoded by further DNA sequences in the sample. The chain carries TRBV28 and TRBJ2-5; D not resolved. CDR3 length equals 14 residues. Trimming removed 2 bases at V and 2 bases at J, with 9 bases between. The V gene's germline CDR1 is MDHEN and CDR2 SYDVKM. This CDR3 reads CASSLVGQQETQYF. The CDR3 bases are TGTGCCAGCAGTTTAGTGGGCCAGCAAGAGACCCAGTACTTC.

The V gene is TRBV7-2, the J gene TRBJ2-1; D remains unclear. V lost 1 base and J lost 5, with 6 bases in between. The CDR3 runs 13 residues. In germline, CDR1 is SGHTA, CDR2 FQGNSA. The CDR3 coding sequence is TGTGCCAGCAGCTTAGGACTGAACAATGAGCAGTTCTTC. Amino acids: CASSLGLNNEQFF.

As to this clone: The same CDR3 arises from other DNA sequences in this sample as well. The V and J genes are TRBV2 and TRBJ1-2, with no clear D. Trimming took off 4 bases at V and 2 bases at J, with 5 bases between the two ends. This CDR3 contains 12 residues. Germline V gives CDR1 SNHLY, CDR2 FYNNEI. This CDR3 reads CASSGENYGYTF. CDR3 in DNA: TGTGCCAGCAGTGGGGAGAACTATGGCTACACCTTC. Complete variable domain (other parts from reference TRBV2 and TRBJ1-2): EPEVTQTPSHQVTQMGQEVILRCVPISNHLYFYWYRQILGQKVEFLVSFYNNEISEKSEIFDDQFSVERPDGSNFTLKIRSTKLEDSAMYFCASSGENYGYTFGSGTRLTVV.

The V and J genes are TRBV9 and TRBJ1-1, with D tentatively TRBD1 (5 bases). The germline gives CDR1 SGDLS, CDR2 YYNGEE. With 2 bases removed from V and 0 bases from J, the gap between germline ends came to 11 bases. The CDR3 has 15 residues. The CDR3 bases are TGTGCCAGCAGCGTTTCGACAGACATGAACACTGAAGCTTTCTTT. It codes for CASSVSTDMNTEAFF.

This sequence joins TRBV27 and TRBJ1-4, with D possibly TRBD1 on 6 matching bases. The CDR3 covers 16 residues. V was cut by 7 bases and J by 0 bases, with 15 bases left in between. CDR1 is MNHEY and CDR2 is SMNVEV in the germline V gene (reference sequence). CDR3 nucleotides: TGTGCCAGCACCCCAGGGGATGAGGCAACTAATGAAAAACTGTTTTTT. This codes for CASTPGDEATNEKLFF.

This sequence joins TRBV6-5 and TRBJ2-2, with 9 bases lining up with TRBD1. CDR1 MNHEY and CDR2 SVGAGI come from the germline V gene. The V gene end was trimmed by 6 bases and the J gene end by 5 bases; junction bases not matched to a gene: 4. The CDR3 runs to 14 residues. The CDR3 sequence is CASRPGQGTGELFF. The CDR3 DNA reads TGTGCCAGCAGACCAGGACAGGGGACCGGGGAGCTGTTTTTT.

This clone came up many times. The chain joins TRBV11-2 to TRBJ2-5; TRBD2 matches 14 bases. Germline V gene lookup returns CDR1 SGHAT and CDR2 FQNNGV. V shed 5 bases and J 0 bases; nucleotides not matched to a gene: 8. The CDR3 has 18 residues. This CDR3 is CASSPGTSGGLNQETQYF. DNA for the CDR3: TGTGCCAGCAGCCCTGGGACTAGCGGGGGACTTAACCAAGAGACCCAGTACTTC.

The CDR3: CAISDRGISYEQYF. CDR3 nucleotides: TGTGCCATCAGCGACAGGGGTATATCCTACGAGCAGTACTTC. V is TRBV10-3 and J is TRBJ2-7; 8 nucleotides match TRBD1. This CDR3 is 14 amino acids long. Trimming removed 6 bases from V and 1 base from J; junction bases left unmatched: 5. Germline-derived CDR1 and CDR2 are ENHRY and SYGVKD.

The V gene is TRBV28, the J gene TRBJ2-1; 8 positions match TRBD1. The CDR3 spans 16 residues. With 5 bases clipped from V and 5 bases from J, the junction kept 11 bases outside the gene matches. Germline V CDR1 and CDR2: MDHEN, SYDVKM. Written as DNA, the CDR3 is TGTGCCAGCAGTACAAGGTCCGGACAGGGTGACAATGAGCAGTTCTTC. Translating gives CASSTRSGQGDNEQFF. Using reference TRBV28 and TRBJ2-1 for the parts outside the CDR3, the full variable domain is DVKVTQSSRYLVKRTGEKVFLECVQDMDHENMFWYRQDPGLGLRLIYFSYDVKMKEKGDIPEGYSVSREKKERFSLILESASTNQTSMYLCASSTRSGQGDNEQFFGPGTRLTVL.

This chain uses TRBV7-2 with TRBJ2-3; a weak D match, TRBD2 (6 bases). Trimming took off 1 base at V and 2 bases at J, with 13 bases between the two ends. The CDR3 contains 16 residues. Germline lookup yields CDR1 SGHTA and CDR2 FQGNSA. The CDR3 region has the DNA TGTGCCAGCAGCTTAGGGGGGGTATGGGTCACAGATACGCAGTATTTT. This sequence encodes CASSLGGVWVTDTQYF.

This clone was seen only a few times. The chain is built from TRBV28 and TRBJ1-5, with TRBD1 matching over 7 bases. Germline CDR1 MDHEN, CDR2 SYDVKM. Unmatched junction bases numbered 5, after V lost 6 bases and J lost 3 bases. This CDR3 contains 14 residues. CDR3 sequence (DNA): TGTGCCAGCAGCCGACAGGGTAACAATCAGCCCCAGCATTTT. It is translated as CASSRQGNNQPQHF. The full variable domain, in which reference TRBV28 and TRBJ1-5 provide the parts outside the CDR3, is DVKVTQSSRYLVKRTGEKVFLECVQDMDHENMFWYRQDPGLGLRLIYFSYDVKMKEKGDIPEGYSVSREKKERFSLILESASTNQTSMYLCASSRQGNNQPQHFGDGTRLSIL.

The chain couples TRBV24-1 to TRBJ1-2; the D gene is possibly TRBD1 (5 bases). This CDR3 spans 16 amino acids. Trimming shortened V by 2 bases and J by 7 bases, and 19 bases separated the two germline ends. Germline V lookup: CDR1 KGHDR, CDR2 SFDVKD. This CDR3 is CATSDSYLGLISGYTF. CDR3 in DNA: TGTGCCACCAGTGATTCGTATCTGGGACTTATCTCTGGCTACACCTTC.

The V gene is TRBV5-1, the J gene TRBJ2-7, with unresolved D. The germline V and J ends were trimmed by 0 bases and 6 bases, with 16 bases remaining between them. CDR1 is SGHRS, CDR2 YFSETQ, per germline. The CDR3 covers 15 residues. DNA of the CDR3: TGCGCCAGCAGCTTGGGTGTAGGCAGGCTGGGCGAGCAGTACTTC. Translating it yields CASSLGVGRLGEQYF.

The rearrangement links TRBV6-5 to TRBJ2-5; tentatively, D is TRBD2 (6 bases). The CDR3 is 11 amino acids. Germline CDR1 is MNHEY and CDR2 is SVGAGI. V was clipped by 9 bases and J by 5 bases, with 10 bases between them. The CDR3 bases are TGTGCCAGTACTAGCTCGGAGACCCAGTACTTC. Translated, it gives CASTSSETQYF.

The chain couples TRBV5-1 to TRBJ2-3; 14 nucleotides agree with TRBD2. CDR1 and CDR2 from the germline V gene are SGHRS and YFSETQ. The CDR3 spans 19 residues. V was clipped by 0 bases and J by 2 bases; unmatched bases: 8. The CDR3 DNA sequence: TGCGCCAGCAGCTTGGGATTACCGGGACTAGCGGGGGCCACAGATACGCAGTATTTT. Translating it yields CASSLGLPGLAGATDTQYF. Full variable domain (rest looked up from reference TRBV5-1 and TRBJ2-3): KAGVTQTPRYLIKTRGQQVTLSCSPISGHRSVSWYQQTPGQGLQFLFEYFSETQRNKGNFPGRFSGRQFSNSRSEMNVSTLELGDSALYLCASSLGLPGLAGATDTQYFGPGTRLTVL.

This clone was seen once. The chain has TRBV7-9 and TRBJ1-4, with a possible D match to TRBD1 (6 bases). CDR3 length equals 15 residues. Germline-derived CDR1 and CDR2 are SEHNR and FQNEAQ (reference sequence). V was trimmed by 5 bases and J by 3 bases, leaving 13 bases between them. The CDR3 DNA reads TGTGCCAGCAGCCCAGGTGGGGGCGCTAATGAAAAACTGTTTTTT. This gives the protein CASSPGGGANEKLFF.

The rearrangement joins TRBV11-2 to TRBJ1-2; 7 bases agree with TRBD1. Trimming cost V 8 bases and J 2 bases; bases outside gene matches: 17. The CDR3 runs 17 residues. Germline values: CDR1 SGHAT, CDR2 FQNNGV. The CDR3 here is CASHLRRDSSANYGYTF. CDR3 bases: TGTGCCAGCCATCTCCGAAGGGACAGCTCCGCGAACTATGGCTACACCTTC.

A few counts support this clone. V and J are TRBV19 and TRBJ2-2; 7 bases match TRBD2. Germline CDR1 reads LNHDA; CDR2 reads SQIVND (reference sequence). The CDR3 runs 18 residues. J gave up 6 bases and V 3 bases, and 16 bases lay outside the gene matches. CDR3 DNA: TGTGCCAGTAGTATTAGACGAGCTAGCGGACCAGAGGCCGGGGAGCTGTTTTTT. Encoded protein: CASSIRRASGPEAGELFF.

The chain is built from TRBV9 and TRBJ2-1; TRBD2 matches 7 bases. The germline V gene encodes CDR1 SGDLS and CDR2 YYNGEE. The CDR3 runs to 16 residues. Trimming at V came to 0 bases and at J to 4 bases, leaving 7 bases not matched to a gene. The CDR3 loop is CASSVGGGGTYNEQFF. CDR3 coding DNA: TGTGCCAGCAGCGTAGGAGGCGGGGGTACTTACAATGAGCAGTTCTTC.

This clone was observed a few times. The rearrangement joins TRBV7-9 to TRBJ2-1; TRBD1 matches 8 bases. This CDR3 has 16 amino acids. Trimming removed 1 base from V and 0 bases from J; junction bases left unmatched: 2. Germline CDR1 reads SEHNR; CDR2 reads FQNEAQ (reference sequence). This chain's CDR3 is CASSLGTGLSYNEQFF. The CDR3 DNA reads as TGTGCCAGCAGCTTAGGGACAGGGCTCTCCTACAATGAGCAGTTCTTC.

V is TRBV19 and J is TRBJ1-4; a possible D gene is TRBD1 (6 bases). Germline V gene data show CDR1 as LNHDA and CDR2 as SQIVND (reference sequence). The CDR3 consists of 15 residues. The V end was cut by 2 bases, the J end by 7 bases, with 14 bases between. This chain's CDR3 is CASSIIQGRGEKLFF. CDR3 bases: TGTGCCAGTAGTATAATACAGGGAAGAGGTGAAAAACTGTTTTTT.

This chain's CDR3 is CASSDDYYDNEQFF. In DNA form, the CDR3 reads TGTGCCAGCAGTGACGACTACTACGACAATGAGCAGTTCTTC. This chain connects TRBV2 to TRBJ2-1; a weak D match, TRBD2 (5 bases). The germline gives CDR1 SNHLY, CDR2 FYNNEI. V gave up 3 bases and J gave up 5 bases, with 11 bases separating them. The CDR3 length is 14 residues.

The chain recombines TRBV4-1 with TRBJ1-2, with D hard to call. V was cut by 0 bases and J by 5 bases, with 16 bases left in between. The CDR3 spans 16 residues. Germline CDR1 MGHRA, CDR2 YSYEKL. The CDR3 region has the DNA TGCGCCAGCAGCCAAGATACCCGTGTGGAGATATATGGCTACACCTTC. Translated: CASSQDTRVEIYGYTF.

The V call is TRBV19, the J call TRBJ1-1; D is unresolved. The CDR3 sequence is 16 residues long. Germline V lookup: CDR1 LNHDA, CDR2 SQIVND (reference sequence). Trimming shortened V by 7 bases and J by 8 bases, and 26 bases separated the two germline ends. This chain's CDR3 is CASISRASGDGGEAFF. Here the CDR3 DNA reads TGTGCCAGTATCTCAAGGGCTAGCGGGGATGGTGGAGAAGCTTTCTTT.